This is a list of T cell receptor beta chains from one sample in a study of blood T cells in healthy people across ages. MiXCR, applied by TCRdb to the 5' RACE reads, yields one record per CDR3 protein. The top ten hold around 3.6% of the sample, which has nearly 800,000 distinct CDR3 sequences, just under 25% seen once. The same sample was also used in a study of T cells of mothers and their children.

The sample taken for sequencing was blood. These receptors were collected from a boy between 10 and 17 years old in good health. Each CDR3 is given with its conserved first and last residue. Each record gives: CDR3 DNA, CDR3 protein, clone size, J gene, D gene, V gene. A D gene is named only where the DNA matches it firmly. The listing skips clone size in some rows; elsewhere it reads once, few, many or a size class.

CDR3nt: TGTGCCAGCAGCTTGGGACCAGCGGGGCCGGGATACAATGAGCAGTTCTTC
CDR3aa: CASSLGPAGPGYNEQFF
abundance: NA
j_gene: TRBJ2-1
d_gene: TRBD2
v_gene: TRBV7-8

CDR3nt: TGTGCCTCGAGACACCAGTACTTC
CDR3aa: CASRHQYF
abundance: NA
j_gene: TRBJ2-5
d_gene: NA
v_gene: TRBV7-6

CDR3nt: TGTGCCAGCAGTTTAGCAGGGTTTGGCTATTGCTACACCTTC
CDR3aa: CASSLAGFGYCYTF
abundance: NA
j_gene: TRBJ1-2
d_gene: NA
v_gene: TRBV27

CDR3nt: TGCAGCGTTGAGGGGACAGTTACGGATGAGCAGTTCTTC
CDR3aa: CSVEGTVTDEQFF
abundance: NA
j_gene: TRBJ2-1
d_gene: TRBD1
v_gene: TRBV29-1

CDR3nt: TGTGCCAGCTCACCGGAGACGGTAGCCTACGAGCAGTACTTC
CDR3aa: CASSPETVAYEQYF
abundance: NA
j_gene: TRBJ2-7
d_gene: NA
v_gene: TRBV18

CDR3nt: TGTGCCAGCAGTTACTCCGACACAGGACCCATGGGCTATGGCTACACCTTC
CDR3aa: CASSYSDTGPMGYGYTF
abundance: few
j_gene: TRBJ1-2
d_gene: NA
v_gene: TRBV6-5

CDR3nt: TGCGCCAGCAGCCAAGATCATGGTTTCGGGCGCCGCCAGGCTAGTGGGGCCAACGTCCTGACTTTC
CDR3aa: CASSQDHGFGRRQASGANVLTF
abundance: NA
j_gene: TRBJ2-6
d_gene: NA
v_gene: TRBV4-3

CDR3nt: TGCAGTGCTAGCGTTAGCGGGGGGCGCACAGATACGCAGTATTTT
CDR3aa: CSASVSGGRTDTQYF
abundance: NA
j_gene: TRBJ2-3
d_gene: TRBD2
v_gene: TRBV20-1

CDR3nt: TGTGCCAGTAGTATCTCCTGGATTGACAATGAGCAGTTCTTC
CDR3aa: CASSISWIDNEQFF
abundance: NA
j_gene: TRBJ2-1
d_gene: NA
v_gene: TRBV19

CDR3nt: TGCGCCGGCAGCCAAGTTGGGTGGCTCGAGACCCAGTACTTC
CDR3aa: CAGSQVGWLETQYF
abundance: NA
j_gene: TRBJ2-5
d_gene: NA
v_gene: TRBV4-3

CDR3nt: TGTGCCAGCAGTTCGCCTCAGGGGGGATCCTACGAGCAGTACTTC
CDR3aa: CASSSPQGGSYEQYF
abundance: NA
j_gene: TRBJ2-7
d_gene: NA
v_gene: TRBV28

CDR3nt: TGCGCCAGCAGCCGGGGGGTTAGCACCTTCTCCTACAATGAGCAGTTCTTC
CDR3aa: CASSRGVSTFSYNEQFF
abundance: NA
j_gene: TRBJ2-1
d_gene: TRBD2
v_gene: TRBV5-1